The present entry profiles one T cell receptor (beta chain) with its context. Germline-derived CDR1 and CDR2 are SGHRS and YFSETQ. The CDR3 extends over 16 amino acids. Germline trimming cut 3 bases from V and 0 bases from J; bases unmatched to any gene: 3. This record comes from a study of brain T cells in children with intractable seizures. Time point here: blood from clinic visit 5 months post-surgery; TSC patient then seizure free. Only cases whose brain tissue showed the highest T cell transcript signatures were sequenced. Pre-surgery treatment included at least one anti-epileptic drug. Sequenced by immunoSEQ multiplex PCR; TCRdb stores in-frame clones only, minus some. The table shows 340,000 or so clones, with roughly 92% occurring only once.

The material sequenced was peripheral blood, taken 5 to 6 months after surgery. The rearrangement joins TRBV5-1 to TRBJ2-2; 9 bases line up with TRBD2. The clonotype was recovered from a boy younger than two with tuberous sclerosis and intractable seizures. CDR3 bases: TGCGCCAGCAGCTATCGACTAGCGGCGAACACCGGGGAGCTGTTTTTT. As protein: CASSYRLAANTGELFF.